This TCR beta chain was observed in a study of a mutant IDH1 vaccine in newly diagnosed glioma. Study in general: Mean patient age was approximately 40 years; around 60% were male and around 40% female. Before enrollment, patients got radiotherapy alone, temozolomide alone, or mostly the combination.

In its sample, this clone was seen a few times. What it binds is not known. As to time point: week 5, during vaccination. Every vaccine dose comprised 300 ug of mutant IDH1 20-mer peptide plus topical imiquimod. The donors had new WHO grade 3 or 4 astrocytomas; these were IDH1-mutant and ATRX-lost. Sequenced by immunoSEQ multiplex PCR; TCRdb stores in-frame clones only, minus some. The sample yields approximately 39,000 clones, roughly 80% seen once. The V gene end was trimmed by 2 bases and the J gene end by 6 bases; junction bases not matched to a gene: 13. The CDR3 is made up of 17 amino acids. Germline CDR1 MNHEY, CDR2 SMNVEV (reference sequence).

The source is a man aged 50 or older with glioma. Specimen: PBMCs, collected from a glioma patient whose treatment included an IDH1 peptide vaccine. The chain combines TRBV27 with TRBJ2-3, with 8 bases that match TRBD2. For the CDR3, the DNA is TGTGCCAGCAGTTTACGCACCAGCGGGAGAACAACGGATACGCAGTATTTT. Amino acid sequence: CASSLRTSGRTTDTQYF.